This is a list of T cell receptor beta chains from one sample in a study of shared clonotypes between healthy human individuals. Sequencing used immunoSEQ multiplex PCR; TCRdb keeps in-frame clones, though not all of them. The table lists more than 1,200,000 clones, just under 99% of them singletons. Sample: naive CD4+ T cells sorted from blood. These receptors were obtained from a man younger than 40 in good health. CDR3s include the opening cysteine and the closing phenylalanine or tryptophan. The D gene is left open where the match is weak.

d_call j_call v_call cdr3_aa
NA TRBJ1-1 TRBV11-3 CASSPRQNTEAFF
NA TRBJ2-2 TRBV7-2 CASRSGPTGELFF
NA TRBJ1-2 TRBV6-5 CASSYSLRGANYGYTF
TRBD1 TRBJ2-2 TRBV7-7 CASSEGQINTGELFF
TRBD2 TRBJ2-1 TRBV7-9 CASSLPGLAGVSEQFF
TRBD2 TRBJ2-3 TRBV5-4 CASSLVPAGIRTDTQYF
NA TRBJ2-1 TRBV19 CASSIFGVISSYNEQFF
NA TRBJ1-1 TRBV28 CASMNSFTEAFF
TRBD1 TRBJ1-2 TRBV28 CASSFTGVGYTF
NA TRBJ2-3 TRBV5-1 CASSLPQSTDTQYF
NA TRBJ2-1 TRBV7-8 CASSPRDANEQFF
NA TRBJ1-2 TRBV28 CASSLWPQAHYGYTF
NA TRBJ2-7 TRBV5-1 CASSLEAGSSYEQYF
NA TRBJ1-5 TRBV5-5 CASSLQGNQPQHF
NA TRBJ2-5 TRBV25-1 CASSYLGIPPETQYF
NA TRBJ2-2 TRBV5-1 CASSLGGGVNTGELFF
TRBD2 TRBJ2-7 TRBV28 CASSLPGRGTSSYEQYF
NA TRBJ2-1 TRBV6-6 CASSISGAWGNEQFF
NA TRBJ2-7 TRBV30 CAWSVAYGMSYEQYF
NA TRBJ2-7 TRBV11-2 CASSLERAGSLEQYF
TRBD1 TRBJ1-5 TRBV5-4 CASSFFVRDRVLSDQPQHF
NA TRBJ2-7 TRBV15 CATSREVAESEQYF
NA TRBJ2-1 TRBV15 CATSRIGGQRPYNEQFF
TRBD1 TRBJ1-5 TRBV7-9 CASSFASGTGISNQPQHF
TRBD2 TRBJ2-7 TRBV4-1 CASSQDEGAGGPSSSYEQYF
TRBD2 TRBJ2-1 TRBV5-1 CASSFGLAGEEGQFF
NA TRBJ2-2 TRBV18 CASSPPGATGELFF
TRBD2 TRBJ2-1 TRBV11-2 CASSLRAGYNEQFF
TRBD1 TRBJ1-1 TRBV6-5 CARWTGGLNTEAFF
NA TRBJ1-4 TRBV19 CALAGQPRLFF
TRBD1 TRBJ1-5 TRBV7-2 CASSSGQGDQPQHF
NA TRBJ2-1 TRBV4-3 CASSLNPYNEQFF
TRBD1 TRBJ2-5 TRBV19 CASSYGQGALQETQYF
TRBD2 TRBJ2-1 TRBV11-2 CASSLEPPGLAGYNEQFF
TRBD2 TRBJ2-1 TRBV27 CASGASGRRNEQFF